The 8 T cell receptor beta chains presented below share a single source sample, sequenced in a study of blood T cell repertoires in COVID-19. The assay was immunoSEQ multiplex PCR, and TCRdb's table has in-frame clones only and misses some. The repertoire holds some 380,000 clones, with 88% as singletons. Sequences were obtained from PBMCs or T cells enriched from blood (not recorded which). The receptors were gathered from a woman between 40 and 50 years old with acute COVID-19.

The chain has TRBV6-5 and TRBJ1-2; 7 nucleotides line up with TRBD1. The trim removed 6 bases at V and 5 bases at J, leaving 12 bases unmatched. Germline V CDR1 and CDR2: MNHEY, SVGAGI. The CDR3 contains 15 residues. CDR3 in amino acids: CASRGGQTSPYGYTF. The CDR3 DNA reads TGTGCCAGCAGGGGGGGACAGACCTCACCTTATGGCTACACCTTC.

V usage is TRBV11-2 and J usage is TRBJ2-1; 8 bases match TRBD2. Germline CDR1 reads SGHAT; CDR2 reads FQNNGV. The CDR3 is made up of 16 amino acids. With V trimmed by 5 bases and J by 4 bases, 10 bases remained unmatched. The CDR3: CASSPGFRGGYNEQFF. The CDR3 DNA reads TGTGCCAGCAGCCCCGGGTTCCGGGGGGGTTACAATGAGCAGTTCTTC.

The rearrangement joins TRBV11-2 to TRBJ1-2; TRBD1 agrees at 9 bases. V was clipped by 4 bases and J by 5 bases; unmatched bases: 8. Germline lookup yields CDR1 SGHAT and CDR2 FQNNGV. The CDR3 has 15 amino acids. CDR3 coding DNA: TGTGCCAGCAGCTCACAGGGGGCACAGGGGTATGGCTACACCTTC. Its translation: CASSSQGAQGYGYTF.

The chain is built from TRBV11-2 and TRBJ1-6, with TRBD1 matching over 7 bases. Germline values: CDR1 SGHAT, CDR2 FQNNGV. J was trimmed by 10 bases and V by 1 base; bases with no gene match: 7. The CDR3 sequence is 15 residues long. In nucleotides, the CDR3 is TGTGCCAGCAGCTTAGTAAGGAACAGGGGCTCACCCCTCCACTTT. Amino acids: CASSLVRNRGSPLHF.

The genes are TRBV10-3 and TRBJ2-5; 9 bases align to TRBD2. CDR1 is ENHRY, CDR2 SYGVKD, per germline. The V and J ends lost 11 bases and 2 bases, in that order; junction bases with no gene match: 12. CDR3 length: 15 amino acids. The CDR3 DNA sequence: TGTGCCCCCGGTCCGAGCGGGGGGAAGCAAGAGACCCAGTACTTC. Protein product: CAPGPSGGKQETQYF.

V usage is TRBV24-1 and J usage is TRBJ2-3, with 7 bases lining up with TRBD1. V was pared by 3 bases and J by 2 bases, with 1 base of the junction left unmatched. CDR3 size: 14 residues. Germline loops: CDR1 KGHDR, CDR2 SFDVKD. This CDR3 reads CATSDDRATDTQYF. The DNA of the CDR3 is TGTGCCACCAGTGATGACAGGGCCACAGATACGCAGTATTTT.

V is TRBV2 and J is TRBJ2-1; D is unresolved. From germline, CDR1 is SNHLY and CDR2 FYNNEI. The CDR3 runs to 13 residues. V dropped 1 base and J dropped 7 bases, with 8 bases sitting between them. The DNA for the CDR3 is TGTGCCAGCAGTGAAGTCCTAGTAAATGAGCAGTTCTTC. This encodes CASSEVLVNEQFF.

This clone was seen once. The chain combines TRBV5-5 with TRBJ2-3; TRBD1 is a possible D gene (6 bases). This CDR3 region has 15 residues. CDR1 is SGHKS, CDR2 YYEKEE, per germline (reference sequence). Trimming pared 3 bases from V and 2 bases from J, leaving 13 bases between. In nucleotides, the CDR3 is TGTGCCAGCAGCTACCGACAGGATTCCACAGATACGCAGTATTTT. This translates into CASSYRQDSTDTQYF.